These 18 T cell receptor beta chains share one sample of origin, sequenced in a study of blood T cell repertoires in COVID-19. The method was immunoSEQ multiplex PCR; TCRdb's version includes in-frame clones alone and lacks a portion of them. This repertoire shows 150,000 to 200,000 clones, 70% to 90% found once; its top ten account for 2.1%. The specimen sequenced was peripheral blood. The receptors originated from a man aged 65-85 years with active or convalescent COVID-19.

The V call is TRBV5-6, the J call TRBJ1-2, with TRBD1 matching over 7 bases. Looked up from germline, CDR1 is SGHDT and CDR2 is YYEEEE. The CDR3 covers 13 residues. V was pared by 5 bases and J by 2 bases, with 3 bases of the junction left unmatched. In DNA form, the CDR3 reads TGTGCCAGCAGAAGGGACAGAAACTATGGCTACACCTTC. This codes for CASRRDRNYGYTF. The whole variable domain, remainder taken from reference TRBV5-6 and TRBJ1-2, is DAGVTQSPTHLIKTRGQQVTLRCSPKSGHDTVSWYQQALGQGPQFIFQYYEEEERQRGNFPDRFSGHQFPNYSSELNVNALLLGDSALYLCASRRDRNYGYTFGSGTRLTVV.

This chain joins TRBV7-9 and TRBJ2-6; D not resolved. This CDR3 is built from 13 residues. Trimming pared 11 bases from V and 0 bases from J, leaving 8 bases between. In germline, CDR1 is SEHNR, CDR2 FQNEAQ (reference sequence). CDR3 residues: CAAGSSGANVLTF. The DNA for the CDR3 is TGTGCCGCAGGATCCTCTGGGGCCAACGTCCTGACTTTC.

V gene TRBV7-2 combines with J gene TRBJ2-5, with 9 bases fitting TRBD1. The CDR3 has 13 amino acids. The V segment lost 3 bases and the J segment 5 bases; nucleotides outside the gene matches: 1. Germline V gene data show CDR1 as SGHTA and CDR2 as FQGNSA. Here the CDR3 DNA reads TGTGCCAGCAGCTTGGACAGGGGTGAGACCCAGTACTTC. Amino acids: CASSLDRGETQYF.

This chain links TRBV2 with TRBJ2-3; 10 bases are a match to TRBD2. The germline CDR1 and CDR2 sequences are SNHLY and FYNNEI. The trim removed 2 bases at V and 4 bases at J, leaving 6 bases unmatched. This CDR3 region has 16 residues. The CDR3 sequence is CASSERASGSPDTQYF. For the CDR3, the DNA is TGTGCCAGCAGTGAAAGGGCTAGCGGGAGTCCAGATACGCAGTATTTT.

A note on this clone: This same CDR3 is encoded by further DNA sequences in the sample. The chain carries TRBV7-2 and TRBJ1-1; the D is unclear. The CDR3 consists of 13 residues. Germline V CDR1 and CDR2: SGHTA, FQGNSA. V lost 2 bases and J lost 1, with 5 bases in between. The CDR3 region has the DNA TGTGCCAGCAGCTTATCGAGGAACACTGAAGCTTTCTTT. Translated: CASSLSRNTEAFF.

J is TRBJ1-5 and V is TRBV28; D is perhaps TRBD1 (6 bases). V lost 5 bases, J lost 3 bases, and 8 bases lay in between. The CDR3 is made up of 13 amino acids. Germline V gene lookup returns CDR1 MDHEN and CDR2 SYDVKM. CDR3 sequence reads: CASSTGNNQPQHF. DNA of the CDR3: TGTGCCAGCAGTACAGGGAACAATCAGCCCCAGCATTTT.

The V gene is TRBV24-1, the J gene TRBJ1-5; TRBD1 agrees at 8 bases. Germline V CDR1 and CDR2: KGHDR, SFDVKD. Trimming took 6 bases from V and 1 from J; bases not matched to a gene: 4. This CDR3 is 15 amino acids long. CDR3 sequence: CATSSGGGSNQPQHF. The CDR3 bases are TGTGCCACCAGTTCAGGGGGCGGAAGCAATCAGCCCCAGCATTTT.

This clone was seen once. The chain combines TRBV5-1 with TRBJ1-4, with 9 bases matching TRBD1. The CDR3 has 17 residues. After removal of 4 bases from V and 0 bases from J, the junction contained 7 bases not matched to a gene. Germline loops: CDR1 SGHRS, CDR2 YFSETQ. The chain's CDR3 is CASSGGTGRTTNEKLFF. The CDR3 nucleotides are TGCGCCAGCAGCGGCGGGACAGGGCGGACAACTAATGAAAAACTGTTTTTT.

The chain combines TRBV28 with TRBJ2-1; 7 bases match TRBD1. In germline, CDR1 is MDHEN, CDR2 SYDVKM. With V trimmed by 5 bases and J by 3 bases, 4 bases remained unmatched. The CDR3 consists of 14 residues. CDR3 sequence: CASSRDRDYNEQFF. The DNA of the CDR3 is TGTGCCAGCAGTCGGGACAGAGACTACAATGAGCAGTTCTTC.

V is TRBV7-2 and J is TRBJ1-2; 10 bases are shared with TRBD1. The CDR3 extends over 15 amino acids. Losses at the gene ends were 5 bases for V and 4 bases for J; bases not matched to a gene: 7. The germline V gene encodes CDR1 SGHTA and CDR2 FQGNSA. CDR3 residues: CASSQDRGRTYGYTF. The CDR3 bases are TGTGCCAGCAGCCAAGACAGGGGGCGTACCTATGGCTACACCTTC.

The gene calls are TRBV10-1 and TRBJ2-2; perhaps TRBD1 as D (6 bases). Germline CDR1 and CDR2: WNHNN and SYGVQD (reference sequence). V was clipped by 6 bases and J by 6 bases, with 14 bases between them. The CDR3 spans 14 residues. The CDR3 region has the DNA TGCGCCAGCAGCCCGGGACAAAAGCCCGGGGAGCTGTTTTTT. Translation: CASSPGQKPGELFF.

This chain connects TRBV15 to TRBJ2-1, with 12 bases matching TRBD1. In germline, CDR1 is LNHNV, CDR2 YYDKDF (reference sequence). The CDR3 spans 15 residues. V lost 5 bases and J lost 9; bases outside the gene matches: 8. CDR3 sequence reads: CATSAPGTGGSEQFF. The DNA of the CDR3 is TGTGCCACCAGCGCCCCCGGGACAGGGGGCAGTGAGCAGTTCTTC. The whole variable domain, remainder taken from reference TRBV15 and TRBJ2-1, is DAMVIQNPRYQVTQFGKPVTLSCSQTLNHNVMYWYQQKSSQAPKLLFHYYDKDFNNEADTPDNFQSRRPNTSFCFLDIRSPGLGDTAMYLCATSAPGTGGSEQFFGPGTRLTVL.

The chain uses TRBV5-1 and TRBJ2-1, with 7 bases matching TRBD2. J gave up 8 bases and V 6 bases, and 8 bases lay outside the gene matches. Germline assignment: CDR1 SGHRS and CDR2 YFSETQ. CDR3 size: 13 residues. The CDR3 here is CASTGPSGDEQFF. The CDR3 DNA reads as TGCGCCAGCACGGGACCAAGCGGGGATGAGCAGTTCTTC.

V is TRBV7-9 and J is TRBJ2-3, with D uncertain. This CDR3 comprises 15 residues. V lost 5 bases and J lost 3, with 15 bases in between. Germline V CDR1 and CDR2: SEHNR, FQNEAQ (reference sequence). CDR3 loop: CASSPNFALTDTQYF. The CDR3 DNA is TGTGCCAGCAGCCCCAACTTTGCGCTAACAGATACGCAGTATTTT.

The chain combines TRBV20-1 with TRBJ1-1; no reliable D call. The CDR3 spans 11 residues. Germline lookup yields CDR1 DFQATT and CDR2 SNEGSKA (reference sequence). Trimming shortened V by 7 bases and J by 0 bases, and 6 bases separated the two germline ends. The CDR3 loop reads CSGHLNTEAFF. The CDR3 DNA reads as TGCAGTGGACACTTGAACACTGAAGCTTTCTTT.

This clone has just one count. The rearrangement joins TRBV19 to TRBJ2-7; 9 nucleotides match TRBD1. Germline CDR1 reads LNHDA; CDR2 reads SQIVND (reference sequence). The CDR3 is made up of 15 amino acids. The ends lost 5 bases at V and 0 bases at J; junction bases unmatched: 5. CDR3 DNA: TGTGCCAGTAGTCATCCGGGACAGGGCTCCTACGAGCAGTACTTC. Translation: CASSHPGQGSYEQYF.

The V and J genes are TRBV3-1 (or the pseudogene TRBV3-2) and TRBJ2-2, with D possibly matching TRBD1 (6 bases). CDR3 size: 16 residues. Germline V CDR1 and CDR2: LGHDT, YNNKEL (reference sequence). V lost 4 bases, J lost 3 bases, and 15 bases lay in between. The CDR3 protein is CASSPVGALDTGELFF. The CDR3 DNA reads TGTGCCAGCAGCCCCGTGGGGGCTTTAGACACCGGGGAGCTGTTTTTT.

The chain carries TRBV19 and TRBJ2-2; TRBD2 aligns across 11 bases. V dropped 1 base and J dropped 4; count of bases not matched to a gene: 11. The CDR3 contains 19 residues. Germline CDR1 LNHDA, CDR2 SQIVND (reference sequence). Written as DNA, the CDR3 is TGTGCCAGTAGTATAGTTCTGGGTAGCGGGAGGGCCGGCACCGGGGAGCTGTTTTTT. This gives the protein CASSIVLGSGRAGTGELFF.